Reported below is one TCR beta chain. This entry belongs to a study of blood T cells in healthy people across ages. Germline lookup yields CDR1 MDHEN and CDR2 SYDVKM. J lost 1 base, V lost 6 bases, and 9 bases had no gene match. This CDR3 contains 17 residues. A second PCR of 7 to 11 cycles used a sample-barcoded 5' primer and a J-beta primer mix. TCRdb reanalysed the 5' RACE reads using MiXCR and keeps one entry per CDR3 protein. The sample yields about 800,000 distinct CDR3 sequences, about 25% seen once. The data also belong to a second study, concerning T cells of mothers and their children. That paper states: Study donors consisted of three healthy Caucasian mothers and their six children.

Sequencing was done on a sample of blood. The TCR sequence derives from a boy aged 5-17 years in good health. This rearrangement joins TRBV28 to TRBJ2-5; 12 nucleotides align to TRBD2. The chain's CDR3 is CASSLLLAGGPQETQYF. The CDR3 DNA reads TGTGCCAGCAGCCTATTACTAGCGGGAGGCCCCCAAGAGACCCAGTACTTC.